The 25 T cell receptor beta chains listed next were all sequenced from one sample in a study of glioma-infiltrating T cells. TCR alpha and beta CDR3 regions were amplified from RNA using iRepertoire nested multiplex PCR. TCRdb reprocessed the multiplex PCR reads via MiXCR and lists one record per CDR3 protein. The data show tens of thousands of distinct CDR3 sequences, with 35% to 50% seen just once and less than 45% held by the top ten. The sequencing sample was made of glioma tissue, nonneoplastic brain tissue, or PBMCs (not recorded which). These receptors were collected from a human donor with low-grade glioma or glioblastoma, undergoing nonglioma brain surgery, or in good health (not recorded which).

This clonotype was picked up many times. V is TRBV7-9 and J is TRBJ2-1; D unresolved. Per the germline V gene, CDR1 is SEHNR and CDR2 is FQNEAQ (reference sequence). There are 14 residues in the CDR3. Trimming removed 2 bases from V and 4 bases from J, with 9 bases in between. DNA of the CDR3: TGTGCCAGCAGCTTAACGGTGGGGTACAATGAGCAGTTCTTC. Amino acid sequence: CASSLTVGYNEQFF.

Many counts were recorded for this clonotype. CDR3 loop: CASSTGQISTDTQYF. CDR3 bases: TGTGCCAGCAGCACCGGACAGATTAGCACAGATACGCAGTATTTT. This chain connects TRBV6-2 or TRBV6-3 to TRBJ2-3, with D possibly TRBD1 on 6 matching bases. The CDR3 runs to 15 residues. Deletions cut 6 bases from V and 0 bases from J, with 13 bases between. The germline V gene encodes CDR1 MNHEY and CDR2 SVGEGT.

This clonotype was counted at least ten times. This rearrangement joins TRBV20-1 to TRBJ2-7, with TRBD2 matching over 12 bases. CDR3 length: 16 amino acids. CDR1 is DFQATT, CDR2 SNEGSKA, per germline (reference sequence). Losses at the gene ends were 0 bases for V and 3 bases for J; bases not matched to a gene: 6. Here the CDR3 reads CSARDLLAGGLYEQYF. CDR3 nucleotides: TGCAGTGCTAGAGATCTCCTAGCGGGGGGGCTCTACGAGCAGTACTTC.

This clonotype was counted at least ten times. This chain links TRBV4-1 with TRBJ2-7; 11 bases are shared with TRBD1. The CDR3 runs to 18 residues. Germline V CDR1 and CDR2: MGHRA, YSYEKL. V shed 0 bases and J 0 bases; nucleotides not matched to a gene: 7. CDR3 nucleotides: TGCGCCAGCAGCCAAGACCCCGGGACAGGGGGGGGCTCCTACGAGCAGTACTTC. Translation: CASSQDPGTGGGSYEQYF.

This clonotype was recorded many times. The chain is built from TRBV14 and TRBJ2-5; no firm D call. Germline lookup yields CDR1 SGHDN and CDR2 FVKESK. The CDR3 totals 14 residues. V lost 0 bases, J lost 2 bases, and 7 bases lay in between. The CDR3 coding sequence is TGTGCCAGCAGCCAAGAATTACAGCAAGAGACCCAGTACTTC. It is translated as CASSQELQQETQYF.

This clonotype was recorded many times. V and J are TRBV18 and TRBJ1-1, with a tentative D call TRBD1 (5 bases). The CDR3 runs to 14 residues. Germline loops: CDR1 KGHSH, CDR2 LQKENI. The V end lost 3 bases, the J end lost 1 base, and 9 bases lay between the germline ends. The CDR3 protein is CASSPQGWNTEAFF. The CDR3 DNA sequence: TGTGCCAGCTCACCCCAGGGATGGAACACTGAAGCTTTCTTT.

A remark on this clonotype: The junction does not match germline at one end; this may be a read error. The rearrangement uses TRBV6-2 or TRBV6-3 and TRBJ2-7; a weak D match, TRBD1 (6 bases). CDR1 is MNHEY, CDR2 SVGEGT, per germline. CDR3 length: 15 residues. This chain's CDR3 is CACSRPGTLIYEQYF. DNA of the CDR3: TGTGCCTGCAGTCGCCCCGGGACATTGATCTACGAGCAGTACTTC.

There are many counts of this clonotype. V usage is TRBV6-2 or TRBV6-3 and J usage is TRBJ2-7; D may be TRBD1 or TRBD2 (5 bases each). This CDR3 contains 15 residues. Between the trimmed V and J ends, which lost 2 bases and 3 bases, there was a span of 14 bases. The germline V gene has CDR1 MNHEY and CDR2 SVGEGT. The CDR3 DNA sequence: TGTGCCAGCAGTTACGGGGGTAGAGGGCTCTACGAGCAGTACTTC. Amino acids: CASSYGGRGLYEQYF.

This clonotype was seen ten or more times. The CDR3 DNA reads as TGCAGTGCTAGGTGGGAGTTCTCAGGCGAGCAGTACTTC. Translation gives CSARWEFSGEQYF. This rearrangement joins TRBV20-1 to TRBJ2-7, with a possible D match to TRBD2 (5 bases). Germline lookup yields CDR1 DFQATT and CDR2 SNEGSKA (reference sequence). The CDR3 spans 13 residues. V lost 3 bases and J 6 bases, leaving 15 bases between the germline ends.

This clonotype was detected many times. The rearrangement links TRBV7-9 to TRBJ1-4; D remains ambiguous. CDR1 and CDR2 (germline): SEHNR, FQNEAQ (reference sequence). This CDR3 contains 16 residues. V lost 5 bases, J lost 3 bases, and 16 bases lay in between. This chain's CDR3 is CASSPQSAAANEKLFF. The CDR3, as DNA: TGTGCCAGCAGCCCCCAGTCGGCAGCCGCTAATGAAAAACTGTTTTTT.

The rearrangement joins TRBV6-1 to TRBJ2-3; 9 nucleotides align to TRBD2. Per germline, CDR1 MNHNS and CDR2 SASEGT. V dropped 2 bases and J dropped 6; count of bases not matched to a gene: 6. The CDR3 has 15 residues. CDR3 nucleotide sequence: TGTGCCAGCAGTGAAAGTAGCGGGGGCGCCGATACGCAGTATTTT. Translated: CASSESSGGADTQYF.

On this clonotype itself: This may stem from a read error, because a much larger clone lies one nucleotide away. The rearrangement links TRBV12-3 or TRBV12-4 to TRBJ2-7, with TRBD1 as a possible D gene (5 bases). CDR3 length equals 12 residues. CDR3 coding DNA: TGTGCCAGCGGAGACAGCACCTACGGGCAGTACTTC. Its protein product is CASGDSTYGQYF.

With respect to this clonotype: A read error may produce the germline difference seen at one junction end. The chain combines TRBV6-1 with TRBJ1-6; possibly TRBD1 for D (5 bases). Germline loops: CDR1 MNHNS, CDR2 SASEGT. The CDR3 runs 12 residues. In nucleotides, the CDR3 is TGTGCCAACCAAGTCCAGGGCTCACCCCTCCAATTT. The encoded protein is CANQVQGSPLQF.

This clonotype was observed at least ten times. The chain uses TRBV16 and TRBJ1-5; D is undetermined. Between the trimmed V and J ends, which lost 0 bases and 6 bases, there was a span of 9 bases. This CDR3 spans 14 amino acids. The germline V gene encodes CDR1 KGHSY and CDR2 FQNENV. CDR3 loop: CASSQSRGFQPQHF. CDR3 in DNA: TGTGCCAGCAGCCAATCTCGTGGATTTCAGCCCCAGCATTTT.

As for this clonotype: Sequence at one end of the junction differs from germline and may be a read error. The rearrangement joins TRBV15 to TRBJ1-3, with 8 bases aligning to TRBD1. The CDR3 extends over 17 amino acids. Germline CDR1 is LNHNV and CDR2 is YYDKDF (reference sequence). The DNA for the CDR3 is TGTGCCACCAGCAACACCGGGACAGGCCCCTCTGGAAACACCACATATTTT. Translation: CATSNTGTGPSGNTTYF.

Ten or more counts support this clonotype. This chain connects TRBV15 to TRBJ1-6, with D unclear. CDR3 length equals 12 residues. Germline V gene data show CDR1 as LNHNV and CDR2 as YYDKDF (reference sequence). The germline V and J ends were trimmed by 0 bases and 7 bases, with 1 base remaining between them. CDR3 protein: CATSRDNSPLHF. The CDR3 coding sequence is TGTGCCACCAGCAGAGACAATTCACCCCTCCACTTT.

Many counts were recorded for this clonotype. The chain uses TRBV6-9 and TRBJ1-6; no clear D gene. V lost 7 bases and J lost 0, with 13 bases in between. Germline loops: CDR1 MNHGY, CDR2 SVAAGI. CDR3 length: 16 residues. Here the CDR3 DNA reads TGTGCCAGCACCCCGGATCGGTGCTCCTATAATTCACCCCTCCACTTT. It translates to CASTPDRCSYNSPLHF.

This clonotype was seen at least ten times. This chain uses TRBV2 with TRBJ2-3, with unresolved D. The ends were cut back, 5 bases at V and 1 base at J, with 10 bases in the middle. CDR3 length: 14 amino acids. Per germline, CDR1 SNHLY and CDR2 FYNNEI. CDR3 in DNA: TGTGCCAGCAGTCCCGGCCACGGCACAGATACGCAGTATTTT. This gives the protein CASSPGHGTDTQYF.

This clonotype was picked up many times. V is TRBV7-9 and J is TRBJ2-1, with 9 bases fitting TRBD2. Germline-derived CDR1 and CDR2 are SEHNR and FQNEAQ (reference sequence). The CDR3 consists of 14 residues. V shed 4 bases and J 10 bases; nucleotides not matched to a gene: 8. CDR3 coding DNA: TGTGCCAGCAGCTCACTAGCGGGCGGGGGAGAGCAGTTCTTC. Amino acids: CASSSLAGGGEQFF.

In this sample, this clonotype turned up many times. V is TRBV19 and J is TRBJ2-3; tentative D call: TRBD2 (5 bases). The CDR3 has 13 residues. Looked up from germline, CDR1 is LNHDA and CDR2 is SQIVND (reference sequence). V lost 7 bases and J 2 bases, leaving 10 bases between the germline ends. The CDR3 bases are TGTGCCAGTAATGCGGGTTACACAGATACGCAGTATTTT. It is translated as CASNAGYTDTQYF.

The rearrangement joins TRBV4-2 to TRBJ2-3; 12 bases are a match to TRBD2. The germline V gene encodes CDR1 LGHNA and CDR2 YNFKEQ. The CDR3 is 17 amino acids. The trim removed 4 bases at V and 2 bases at J, leaving 7 bases unmatched. The CDR3 protein is CASSLRTSGIHTDTQYF. DNA of the CDR3: TGTGCCAGCAGCCTTAGGACTAGCGGGATACACACAGATACGCAGTATTTT.

About this clonotype itself: A junction boundary mismatches the germline segment, possibly from a read error. The J gene is TRBJ2-7, the V gene TRBV6-1, with 8 bases lining up with TRBD2. Germline assignment: CDR1 MNHNS and CDR2 SASEGT. This CDR3 comprises 13 residues. Written as DNA, the CDR3 is TGCGCCAGCAGTGGGGTAGCGGGACGCGGGCAGTACTTC. Translating gives CASSGVAGRGQYF.

In this sample, this clonotype turned up many times. The rearrangement links TRBV27 to TRBJ1-1, with 7 bases that match TRBD1. Looked up from germline, CDR1 is MNHEY and CDR2 is SMNVEV (reference sequence). The J segment lost 4 bases and the V segment lost 3 bases, leaving 5 bases of the junction unmatched. This CDR3 is built from 14 residues. The CDR3 DNA is TGTGCCAGCAGTTTCCTCGGACAGGTCACTGAAGCTTTCTTT. This translates into CASSFLGQVTEAFF.

This clonotype has a count of ten or more. This rearrangement joins TRBV20-1 to TRBJ2-5; 9 bases fit TRBD2. V dropped 4 bases and J dropped 2; count of bases not matched to a gene: 8. The CDR3 consists of 15 residues. Germline V CDR1 and CDR2: DFQATT, SNEGSKA (reference sequence). CDR3 nucleotides: TGCAGTGCTACTAGACTAGCGGAGAAGCAAGAGACCCAGTACTTC. It yields the protein CSATRLAEKQETQYF.

This clonotype was seen at least ten times. The chain carries TRBV7-6 and TRBJ2-3; D gene uncertain. The V end was cut by 2 bases, the J end by 4 bases, with 4 bases between. The CDR3 has 12 amino acids. The germline V gene encodes CDR1 SGHVS and CDR2 FNYEAQ. The CDR3 sequence: CASSLQSDTQYF. The CDR3 DNA follows: TGTGCCAGCAGCTTACAGTCAGATACGCAGTATTTT.